The rows below give T cell receptor beta chains drawn from one sample of a study of human T cells and chemical hapten exposure. A single record per CDR3 protein comes from TCRdb applying MiXCR to the RACE reads. The table has approximately 77,000 distinct CDR3 sequences, 12% to 15% seen once. This sample comprised whole blood, obtained in connection with sensitization to the hapten diphenylcyclopropenone (DPC). The receptors were sampled from a woman aged 45-65 years with alopecia areata. Some clones in this sample may be carry-over from other donors' samples. CDR3s include the opening cysteine and the closing phenylalanine or tryptophan. Each record gives: CDR3 length, V gene, clone size, D gene, J gene, CDR3 DNA, CDR3 protein. The D gene is left open where the match is weak. Clone size is given for some rows only: seen once, a few or many times, or a class if the clone is expanded.

14	TRBV7-6	few	NA	TRBJ2-2	TGTGCCAGCAGCGCCTGGCCGGAGGCCGGGGAGCTGTTTTTT	CASSAWPEAGELFF
15	TRBV3-1	many	NA	TRBJ2-2	TGTGCCAGCAGCCCCAGGACGGCGAACACCGGGGAGCTGTTTTTT	CASSPRTANTGELFF
13	TRBV5-1	NA	TRBD1	TRBJ2-7	TGCGCCAGCAGCTTTCAAACAGGGGGCGAGCAGTACTTC	CASSFQTGGEQYF
15	TRBV27	few	NA	TRBJ2-3	TGTGCCAGCAGTTTAGGCAACAGAATCACAGATACGCAGTATTTT	CASSLGNRITDTQYF
15	TRBV7-2	many	NA	TRBJ2-5	TGTGCCAGCAGCTTAAACAAACGCCAGCAAGAGACCCAGTACTTC	CASSLNKRQQETQYF
13	TRBV6-2/TRBV6-3	few	NA	TRBJ2-1	TGTGCCAGCACCACGGGGCGTAGCTATGAGCAGTTCTTC	CASTTGRSYEQFF
16	TRBV5-1	few	TRBD2	TRBJ2-2	TGCGCCACGGGGGCTAGCGGGAGAATCGACACCGGGGAGCTGTTTTTT	CATGASGRIDTGELFF
15	TRBV5-5	many	NA	TRBJ2-2	TGTGCCAGCAGCTTACCAGGGTGGTCGACCGGGGAGCTGTTTTTT	CASSLPGWSTGELFF
14	TRBV27	NA	TRBD2	TRBJ2-1	TGTGCCAGCACCTGGACTAGCGGGAGAAATGAGCAGTTCTTC	CASTWTSGRNEQFF
14	TRBV28	many	TRBD1	TRBJ1-5	TGTGCCAGCAGTTTTCAGGACAGGAATCAGCCCCAGCATTTT	CASSFQDRNQPQHF
17	TRBV7-6	many	TRBD1	TRBJ1-4	TGTGCCAGCAGCTTAGCGCCCCGCGGGACAGGGGGTGAAAAACTGTTTTTT	CASSLAPRGTGGEKLFF
13	TRBV30	NA	NA	TRBJ1-1	TGTGCCTGGAGTGTGGGGGTTTCGACTGAAGCTTTCTTT	CAWSVGVSTEAFF
15	TRBV19	many	TRBD1	TRBJ1-6	TGTGCCAGCAGACGGGGGGGACAGGCCCCTTCACCCCTCCACTTT	CASRRGGQAPSPLHF
14	TRBV12-5	few	NA	TRBJ2-7	TGTGCTAGTGGTTACTGGGGCGAACCCTACGAGCAGTACTTC	CASGYWGEPYEQYF
15	TRBV7-8	few	TRBD2	TRBJ2-2	TGTGCCAGCCGAGGGCTAGCGGGCCCAACCGGGGAGCTGTTTTTT	CASRGLAGPTGELFF
11	TRBV11-2	NA	NA	TRBJ1-4	TGTGCCAGCAGCCTTTTGGGAAAACTGTTTTTT	CASSLLGKLFF
16	TRBV14	few	NA	TRBJ2-7	TGTGCCAGCAGCCAAAACGGGCATACTAGTGGGGGCGAGCAGTACTTC	CASSQNGHTSGGEQYF
14	TRBV5-1	NA	TRBD1	TRBJ1-1	TGCGCCAGCAGCTTGCAGGGGGCTGGCACTGAAGCTTTCTTT	CASSLQGAGTEAFF
15	TRBV11-2	many	TRBD2	TRBJ2-5	TGTGCCAGCAGCACCCTCCGGACTAGACAAGAGACCCAGTACTTC	CASSTLRTRQETQYF
12	TRBV20-1	NA	NA	TRBJ1-2	TGCAGTGCGACAAGCGCAAACTATGGCTACACCTTC	CSATSANYGYTF
14	TRBV19	NA	TRBD1	TRBJ2-1	TGTGCCAGTAGTCGGCAGGGGGCGAGTAATGAGCAGTTCTTC	CASSRQGASNEQFF
13	TRBV10-3	NA	TRBD2	TRBJ2-1	TGTGCCATCAGTGGGGGACTACTCAATGAGCAGTTCTTC	CAISGGLLNEQFF
13	TRBV12-5	NA	NA	TRBJ1-5	TGTGCTAGTGGTCAGGAGGGCCCTCAGCCCCAGCATTTT	CASGQEGPQPQHF
15	TRBV3-1	few	NA	TRBJ2-7	TGTGCCAGCAGCCAAGATGCCAGGGTTGTCGACGAGCAGTACTTC	CASSQDARVVDEQYF
15	TRBV20-1	few	NA	TRBJ1-3	TGCAGTGCTCCTGAACAGGGCCTCTCTGGAAACACCATATATTTT	CSAPEQGLSGNTIYF
15	TRBV5-5	many	TRBD2	TRBJ2-5	TGTGCCAGCAGCCGATTAGCGGGAGTAATGGAGACCCAGTACTTC	CASSRLAGVMETQYF
15	TRBV29-1	NA	NA	TRBJ2-1	TGCAGCGCCGCCCCATTTTTATTTACCTACAATGAGCAGTTCTTC	CSAAPFLFTYNEQFF
13	TRBV2	few	NA	TRBJ1-1	TGTGCCAGCAGTGACGCGGAGAACACTGAAGCTTTCTTT	CASSDAENTEAFF
14	TRBV12-3/TRBV12-4	many	TRBD1	TRBJ2-1	TGTGCCAGCAGCCCCGAGACAGGGAACAATGAGCAGTTCTTC	CASSPETGNNEQFF
13	TRBV20-1	NA	NA	TRBJ1-1	TGCAGTGCTATGGAGGAAGGAAACACTGAAGCTTTCTTT	CSAMEEGNTEAFF
13	TRBV29-1	NA	NA	TRBJ1-1	TGCAGCGTTCCTCACTTCGGGAACACTGAAGCTTTCTTT	CSVPHFGNTEAFF
17	TRBV3-1	NA	NA	TRBJ1-5	TGTGCCAGCAGCAAAGGAAGTCCTTCAAATAGCAATCAGCCCCAGCATTTT	CASSKGSPSNSNQPQHF
14	TRBV29-1	NA	TRBD1	TRBJ2-2	TGCAGCGTTGACGGACAGGGGGCCAACGGGGAGCTGTTTTTT	CSVDGQGANGELFF
15	TRBV11-3	NA	TRBD1	TRBJ1-1	TGTGCCAGCAGCCGGGGGACAGCGACGAACACTGAAGCTTTCTTT	CASSRGTATNTEAFF
14	TRBV19	few	NA	TRBJ2-1	TGTGCCAGTAGTACCGGACCAAGCTACAATGAGCAGTTCTTC	CASSTGPSYNEQFF
12	TRBV24-1	few	NA	TRBJ1-4	TGTGCCACCAGTGACACAGCTGAAAAACTGTTTTTT	CATSDTAEKLFF
14	TRBV5-5	few	NA	TRBJ2-5	TGTGCCAGCAGCCCGTCGCTGCACCAAGAGACCCAGTACTTC	CASSPSLHQETQYF
12	TRBV2	few	NA	TRBJ1-1	TGTGCCAGCAGTGAAAGGGTTATTGAAGCTTTCTTT	CASSERVIEAFF
15	TRBV2	NA	TRBD2	TRBJ2-2	TGTGCCAGCAGTTCTTTTGCGGGAGTTTCCGGGGAGCTGTTTTTT	CASSSFAGVSGELFF
14	TRBV5-6	NA	NA	TRBJ1-1	TGTGCCAGCAGCCCTTACACGGGATCCACTGAAGCTTTCTTT	CASSPYTGSTEAFF
15	TRBV6-6	NA	TRBD1	TRBJ2-1	TGTGCCAGCAGTCGGACAGGGGCAAACCGGAATGAGCAGTTCTTC	CASSRTGANRNEQFF
12	TRBV3-1	few	NA	TRBJ2-7	TGTGCCAGCAGCCAAGAGGCTCGTGGGCAGTACTTC	CASSQEARGQYF
18	TRBV6-2/TRBV6-3	many	TRBD2	TRBJ2-2	TGTGCCAGCAGTTCGCATACTAGCGGGAGCTTATTCTCCGGGGAGCTGTTTTTT	CASSSHTSGSLFSGELFF
17	TRBV5-6	NA	NA	TRBJ1-5	TGTGCAGAGGAGACGGGACTTCTGGGATTTAGCAATCAGCCCCAGCATTTT	CAEETGLLGFSNQPQHF
11	TRBV20-1	NA	NA	TRBJ2-7	TGCAGTGCTAGTCCCTATTACGAGCAGTACTTC	CSASPYYEQYF
14	TRBV7-6	few	TRBD2	TRBJ2-1	TGTGCCAGCAGCCTGACTAGCGGGAGGGATGAGCAGTTCTTC	CASSLTSGRDEQFF
12	TRBV3-1	NA	NA	TRBJ1-2	TGTGCCAGCAGCTCAGGGGTAGGTGGCTACACCTTC	CASSSGVGGYTF